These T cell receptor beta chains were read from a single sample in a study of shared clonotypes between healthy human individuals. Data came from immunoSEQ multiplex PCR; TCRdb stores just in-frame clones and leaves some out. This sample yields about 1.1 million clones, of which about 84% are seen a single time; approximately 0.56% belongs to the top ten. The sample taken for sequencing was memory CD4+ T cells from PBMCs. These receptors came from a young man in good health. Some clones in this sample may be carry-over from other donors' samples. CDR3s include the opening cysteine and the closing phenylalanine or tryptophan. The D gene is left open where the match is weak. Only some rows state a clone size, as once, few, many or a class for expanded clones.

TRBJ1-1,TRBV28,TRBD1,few,CASRQGTEAFF,TGTGCCAGCAGACAGGGGACTGAAGCTTTCTTT
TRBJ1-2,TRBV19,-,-,CASTIISGYGYTF,TGTGCCAGTACCATAATCAGCGGATATGGCTACACCTTC
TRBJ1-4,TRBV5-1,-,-,CASSLAGGNEKLFF,TGCGCCAGCAGCTTGGCCGGAGGTAATGAAAAACTGTTTTTT
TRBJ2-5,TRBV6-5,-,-,CASRKPEGQETQYF,TGTGCCAGCAGAAAACCCGAGGGCCAAGAGACCCAGTACTTC
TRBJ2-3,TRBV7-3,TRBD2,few,CASSLTGTSGSPTDTQYF,TGTGCCAGCAGCTTAACCGGGACTAGCGGGAGTCCCACAGATACGCAGTATTTT
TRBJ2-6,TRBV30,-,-,CAWLQGSGANVLTF,TGTGCCTGGCTTCAGGGCTCTGGGGCCAACGTCCTGACTTTC
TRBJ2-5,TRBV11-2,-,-,CASSLARGRVETQYF,TGTGCCAGCAGCTTAGCACGGGGAAGGGTAGAGACCCAGTACTTC
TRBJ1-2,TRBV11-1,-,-,CASSLDLRGYGYTF,TGTGCCAGCAGCTTAGACCTCAGGGGCTATGGCTACACCTTC
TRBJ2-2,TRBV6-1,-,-,CASRPTLTGELFF,TGTGCCAGCAGACCGACCCTTACCGGGGAGCTGTTTTTT
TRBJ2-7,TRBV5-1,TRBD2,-,CASSLGGPSGSLGKQYF,TGCGCCAGCAGCTTGGGGGGGCCTAGCGGGAGTCTCGGAAAGCAGTACTTC
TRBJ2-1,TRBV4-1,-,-,CASSQPDPRLETQFF,TGCGCCAGCAGCCAACCCGATCCGAGGTTGGAAACGCAGTTCTTC
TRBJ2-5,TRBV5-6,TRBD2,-,CASSRTGTSRSETQYF,TGTGCCAGCAGCAGAACCGGGACTAGCAGGAGCGAGACCCAGTACTTC
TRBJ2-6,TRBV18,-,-,CATPLGPYSGANVLTF,TGTGCCACCCCCCTCGGCCCTTACTCTGGGGCCAACGTCCTGACTTTC
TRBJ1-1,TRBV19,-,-,CASQVAGYTEAFF,TGTGCCAGTCAGGTAGCGGGATACACTGAAGCTTTCTTT
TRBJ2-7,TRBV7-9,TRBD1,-,CASSKETGAPYEQYF,TGTGCCAGCAGCAAAGAGACAGGGGCGCCCTACGAGCAGTACTTC
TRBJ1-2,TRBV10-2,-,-,CASRGNNGYTF,TGCGCCAGCAGAGGGAATAATGGCTACACCTTC
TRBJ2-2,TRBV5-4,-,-,CASSFPGLLNTGELFF,TGTGCCAGCAGCTTCCCCGGACTCTTAAACACCGGGGAGCTGTTTTTT
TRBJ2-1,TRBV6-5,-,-,CASARLLGNEQFF,TGTGCCAGCGCCAGACTCCTTGGCAATGAGCAGTTCTTC
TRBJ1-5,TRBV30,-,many,CAWSFDSNQPQHF,TGTGCCTGGAGTTTCGATAGCAATCAGCCCCAGCATTTT
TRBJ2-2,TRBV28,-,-,CASSLTATGELFF,TGTGCCAGCAGTTTGACAGCTACCGGGGAGCTGTTTTTT
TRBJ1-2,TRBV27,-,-,CASSPFPDRLYGYTF,TGTGCCAGCAGTCCCTTTCCCGACAGGCTCTATGGCTACACCTTC
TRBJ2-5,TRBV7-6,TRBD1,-,CASSGQLGETQYF,TGTGCCAGCTCGGGACAGCTGGGAGAGACCCAGTACTTC
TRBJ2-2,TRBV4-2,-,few,CASSQETGIGELFF,TGTGCCAGCAGCCAAGAAACGGGGATCGGGGAGCTGTTTTTT
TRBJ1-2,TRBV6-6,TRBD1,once,CASQGAGYGYTF,TGTGCCAGTCAGGGGGCAGGGTATGGCTACACCTTC
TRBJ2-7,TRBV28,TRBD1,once,CASSFRGTVTYEQYF,TGTGCCAGCAGTTTTCGTGGGACAGTCACCTACGAGCAGTACTTC
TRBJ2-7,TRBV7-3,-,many,CASSPKGGTTTYEQYF,TGTGCCAGCAGCCCCAAGGGGGGGACTACTACCTACGAGCAGTACTTC
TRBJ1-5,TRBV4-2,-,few,CASSQDREIQHF,TGTGCCAGCAGCCAAGATCGGGAAATCCAGCATTTT
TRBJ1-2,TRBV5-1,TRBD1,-,CASSFTGESSYGYTF,TGCGCCAGCAGCTTCACAGGGGAATCGAGCTATGGCTACACCTTC
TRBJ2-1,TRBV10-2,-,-,CASSESGYNEQFF,TGCGCCAGCAGTGAGTCTGGCTACAATGAGCAGTTCTTC
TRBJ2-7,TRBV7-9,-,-,CASSLDIARLPSEQYF,TGTGCCAGCAGCTTAGATATAGCCAGGCTCCCCTCCGAGCAGTACTTC
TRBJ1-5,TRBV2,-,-,CASSGSVSNQPQHF,TGTGCCAGCAGTGGATCAGTGAGCAATCAGCCCCAGCATTTT
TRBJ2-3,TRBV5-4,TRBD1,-,CASSLASITGGPTDTQYF,TGTGCCAGCAGCTTGGCCAGCATTACAGGGGGCCCCACAGATACGCAGTATTTT
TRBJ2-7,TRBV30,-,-,CAWSVRGRWAGEQYF,TGTGCCTGGAGTGTACGGGGTCGGTGGGCGGGAGAGCAGTACTTC